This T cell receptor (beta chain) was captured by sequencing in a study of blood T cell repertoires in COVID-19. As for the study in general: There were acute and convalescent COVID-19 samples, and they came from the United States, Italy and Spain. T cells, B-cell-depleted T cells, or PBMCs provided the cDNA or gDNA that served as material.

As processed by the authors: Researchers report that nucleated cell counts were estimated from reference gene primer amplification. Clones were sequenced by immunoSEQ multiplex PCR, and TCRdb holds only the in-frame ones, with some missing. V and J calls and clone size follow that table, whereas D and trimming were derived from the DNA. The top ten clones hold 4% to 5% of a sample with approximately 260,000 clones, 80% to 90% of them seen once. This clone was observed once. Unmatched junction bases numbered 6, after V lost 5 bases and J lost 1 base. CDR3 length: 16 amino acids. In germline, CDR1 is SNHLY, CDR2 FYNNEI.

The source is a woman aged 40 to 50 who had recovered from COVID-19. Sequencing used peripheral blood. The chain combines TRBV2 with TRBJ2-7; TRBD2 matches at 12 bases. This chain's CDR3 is CASSQTSGGPSYEQYF. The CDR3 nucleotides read TGTGCCAGCAGTCAGACTAGCGGGGGTCCTTCCTACGAGCAGTACTTC.